Following are 4 T cell receptor beta chains from one sample sequenced in a study of T cells in women clearing cervical HPV infection. Data came from immunoSEQ multiplex PCR; TCRdb stores just in-frame clones and leaves some out. The sample totals roughly 32,000 clones; its top ten clones hold 3.5%. The sample taken for sequencing was blood buffy coat. The receptors originated from a woman aged 18-70 years with a cervical HPV16 infection that either progressed to CIN3+ or cleared (not recorded which).

With regard to this clone: The read comes to an end 3 residues before the CDR3 does, leaving the germline J gene to fill in the end. The gene calls are TRBV20-1 and TRBJ2-5; D might be TRBD1 (6 bases). V lost 6 bases and J 4 bases, leaving 18 bases between the germline ends. CDR1 is DFQATT and CDR2 is SNEGSKA in the germline V gene (reference sequence). The CDR3 contains 14 residues. The CDR3 bases that were read are TGCAGTGCCACAATTCCTCAGGGGCGAGAGACC. Protein: CSATIPQGRET. From start to end, the CDR3 is CSATIPQGRETQYF.

Details on this clone: The read falls 3 residues short of the CDR3 end, and the missing part is taken from the germline J gene. This chain uses TRBV19 with TRBJ2-1; TRBD2 is a possible D gene (6 bases). CDR3 length: 14 residues. Looked up from germline, CDR1 is LNHDA and CDR2 is SQIVND (reference sequence). Trimming removed 7 bases from V and 4 bases from J, with 14 bases in between. Here the CDR3 reads CASNPGDGYNEQFF. CDR3 DNA (partial): TGTGCCAGTAACCCGGGGGACGGATACAATGAG.

Points on this clone: With the read ending 3 residues before the CDR3 end, the germline J gene is used to fill in that end. The V and J genes are TRBV5-1 and TRBJ2-1; 9 positions agree with TRBD1. The trim removed 0 bases at V and 6 bases at J, leaving 4 bases unmatched. Germline values: CDR1 SGHRS, CDR2 YFSETQ. This CDR3 is built from 15 residues. CDR3 DNA, as far as it was read: TGCGCCAGCAGCTTGGGACAGGGGGTTTTCAATGAG. It is translated as CASSLGQGVFNE. The full CDR3 protein is CASSLGQGVFNEQFF.

As concerns this clone: The read finishes 3 residues shy of the CDR3 end, and the germline J gene is used to complete it. The chain recombines TRBV7-9 with TRBJ1-2; 9 positions agree with TRBD1. Looked up from germline, CDR1 is SEHNR and CDR2 is FQNEAQ (reference sequence). V lost 3 bases to trimming and J lost 6 bases; unmatched junction nucleotides: 2. This CDR3 has 13 amino acids. The CDR3 protein is CASSLDRGDGYTF. The part of the CDR3 DNA that was read is TGTGCCAGCAGCTTGGACAGGGGAGATGGC.